This T cell receptor beta chain was obtained from a study of sequential checkpoint blockade in melanoma. The assay was immunoSEQ multiplex PCR, and TCRdb's table has in-frame clones only and misses some. The sample has 17,000 or so clones; roughly 71% are singletons. With regard to this clone: The junction and the germline gene differ at one end; a read error may be behind it. Distinct nucleotide sequences in the sample also encode this CDR3.

The germline CDR1 and CDR2 sequences are MGHDK and SYGVNS. The CDR3 is made up of 12 amino acids. Treatment indicated: randomized to nivolumab then ipilimumab (arm A) or the reverse (arm B). The J gene is TRBJ1-2, the V gene TRBV25-1, with D tentatively TRBD1 (5 bases). The sequence was collected from a human donor with melanoma. The sample here was CD8+ T cells sorted from blood (inferred from file names), taken from a patient given nivolumab and ipilimumab in sequence. CDR3 nucleotide sequence: TGCGCCAGCAGTCCGGGGGACTATGGCTACACCTTC. This gives the protein CASSPGDYGYTF.